These 3 T cell receptor beta chains share one sample of origin, sequenced in a study of cytomegalovirus exposure and HLA in healthy donors. This PCR relied on a set of 60 Vbeta primers and 13 Jbeta primers. Using immunoSEQ multiplex PCR, the repertoire was profiled, and TCRdb retains in-frame clones only, with some absent. The sample includes roughly 100,000 clones, around 72% of them seen just once. Sample: PBMCs. Receptors were obtained from a male donor in good health and CMV-seronegative.

This clone was detected only once. J is TRBJ1-1 and V is TRBV7-2; D is perhaps TRBD1 (6 bases). The CDR3 contains 13 residues. The V end was cut by 4 bases, the J end by 2 bases, with 8 bases between. Germline V gene sequence: CDR1 SGHTA, CDR2 FQGNSA. This CDR3 reads CASSSQGNTEAFF. CDR3 DNA sequence: TGTGCCAGCAGCTCACAGGGAAACACTGAAGCTTTCTTT.

This clone has just one count. The V call is TRBV28, the J call TRBJ2-1, with D perhaps TRBD2 (6 bases). V lost 3 bases, J lost 9 bases, and 21 bases lay in between. CDR3 length: 16 amino acids. Per the germline V gene, CDR1 is MDHEN and CDR2 is SYDVKM. The CDR3 sequence is CASSFGVGGPLIEQFF. Written as DNA, the CDR3 is TGTGCCAGCAGTTTTGGTGTGGGAGGCCCTCTAATTGAGCAGTTCTTC. Together with reference TRBV28 and TRBJ2-1, the CDR3 gives the full variable domain: DVKVTQSSRYLVKRTGEKVFLECVQDMDHENMFWYRQDPGLGLRLIYFSYDVKMKEKGDIPEGYSVSREKKERFSLILESASTNQTSMYLCASSFGVGGPLIEQFFGPGTRLTVL.

The chain employs TRBV27 and TRBJ2-7, with D perhaps matching TRBD2 (6 bases). V shed 0 bases and J shed 3 bases, with 6 bases lying between them. The germline V gene encodes CDR1 MNHEY and CDR2 SMNVEV (reference sequence). The CDR3 runs 13 residues. CDR3 amino acids: CASSLSGGYEQYF. In nucleotides, the CDR3 is TGTGCCAGCAGTTTATCGGGGGGCTACGAGCAGTACTTC.